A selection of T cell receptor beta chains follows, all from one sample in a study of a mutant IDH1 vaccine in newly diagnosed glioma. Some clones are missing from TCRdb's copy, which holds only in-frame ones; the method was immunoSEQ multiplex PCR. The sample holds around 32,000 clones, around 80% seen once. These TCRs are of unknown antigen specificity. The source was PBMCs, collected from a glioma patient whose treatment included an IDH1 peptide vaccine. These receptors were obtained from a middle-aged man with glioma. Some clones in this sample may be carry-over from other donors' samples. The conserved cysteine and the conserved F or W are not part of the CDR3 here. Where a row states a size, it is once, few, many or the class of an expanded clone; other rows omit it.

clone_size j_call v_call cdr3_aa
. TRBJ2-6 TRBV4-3 ASSQDQGAGANVLT
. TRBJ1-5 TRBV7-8 ASSLAGSLGNQPQH
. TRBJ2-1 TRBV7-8 ASSLGRAWSARSYNEQF
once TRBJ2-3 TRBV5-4 ASSSPGQVWQY
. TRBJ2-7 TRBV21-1 ASSIAPGGWSYEQY
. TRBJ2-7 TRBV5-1 ASSKTRDRVHEQY
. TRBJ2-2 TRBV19 ASSIHRGGELF
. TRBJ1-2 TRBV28 ASSLRGYRGNYGYT
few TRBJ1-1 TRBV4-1 ASRSHRQNTEAF
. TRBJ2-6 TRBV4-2 ASSQLAGGSGANVLT
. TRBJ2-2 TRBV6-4 ASSLQGVGNTGELF
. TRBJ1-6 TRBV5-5 ARAAWGNNSPLH
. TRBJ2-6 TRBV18 ASSLGQGSAGANVLT
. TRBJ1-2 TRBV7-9 ASSSGGGKSGYT
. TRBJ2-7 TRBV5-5 ASSFGGGPTYEQY
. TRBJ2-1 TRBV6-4 ASSEASGGGHEQF
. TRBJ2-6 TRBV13 ASSTSGAGANVLT
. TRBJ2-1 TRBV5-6 ASRRLAGEEQF
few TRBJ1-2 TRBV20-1 SARRDGGYT
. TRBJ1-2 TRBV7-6 ASSLFSEGAGGYT
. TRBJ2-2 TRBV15 ATSREGTTNTGELF
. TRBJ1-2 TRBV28 ASSLRGQGAGSYGYT
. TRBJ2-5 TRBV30 AWSVGGSETQY
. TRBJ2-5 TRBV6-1 ASSEGYYGRETQY
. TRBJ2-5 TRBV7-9 ASSSEETQY
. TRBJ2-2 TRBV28 ASSLRGTNGELF